The rows below give T cell receptor beta chains drawn from one sample of a study of lymphopenia after photon versus proton radiotherapy. TCRdb's copy holds only in-frame clones and misses some; the assay was immunoSEQ multiplex PCR. The profile covers around 22,000 clones, with 84% appearing a single time and roughly 24% taken by the ten largest. The sequencing here drew on peripheral blood, taken from a patient treated with photon-based radiotherapy. The receptors here all came from a man aged 35-49 years with gastric cancer. Each CDR3 is given with its conserved first and last residue. A D gene is named only where the DNA matches it firmly. Rows may omit the clone size; those that give it use once, few, many or a size class.

size,V,D,J,DNA,CDR3
-,TRBV9,-,TRBJ1-2,TGTGCCAGCAGCGCAACCGGGACACTGAACTATGGCTACACCTTC,CASSATGTLNYGYTF
-,TRBV7-2,-,TRBJ2-5,TGTGCCAGCAGCTTAGGCGGCAGGGGATGGGAGACCCAGTACTTC,CASSLGGRGWETQYF
-,TRBV19,-,TRBJ1-4,TGTGCCAGTAGTCGCCTTGAGGAAAAACTGTTTTTT,CASSRLEEKLFF
-,TRBV7-9,-,TRBJ2-7,TGTGCCAGCAGTCATAGCGACAACTACGAGCAGTACTTC,CASSHSDNYEQYF
-,TRBV6-5,TRBD1,TRBJ1-1,TGTGCCAGCAGTTCCCAGGGGACAGGGAGGTCCCCTGAAGCTTTCTTT,CASSSQGTGRSPEAFF
-,TRBV11-3,-,TRBJ2-1,TGTGCCAGCAGCTTAGAATCGGACATCTACAATGAGCAGTTCTTC,CASSLESDIYNEQFF
-,TRBV30,TRBD2,TRBJ2-3,TGTGCCTGGAGTGTAGCGGGGTTGGTAGATACGCAGTATTTT,CAWSVAGLVDTQYF
-,TRBV4-3,-,TRBJ1-1,TGCGCCAGCAGCCTAGGCCTGAACACTGAAGCTTTCTTT,CASSLGLNTEAFF
medium-sized,TRBV7-9,-,TRBJ1-5,TGTGCCAGCAGTCCCCGAACGGGGAGTGAGCAGCCCCAGCATTTT,CASSPRTGSEQPQHF
-,TRBV27,-,TRBJ2-1,TGTGCCAGCAGCATTTTGGGGAATGAGCAGTTCTTC,CASSILGNEQFF
-,TRBV7-9,-,TRBJ1-6,TGTGCCAGCAGCTTTGACCAGGCCGGGGATCCCCTCCAGTTT,CASSFDQAGDPLQF
-,TRBV4-3,-,TRBJ2-3,TGCGCCAGCAGCTTCGAGGCGAGGGAGACAGATACGCAGTATTTT,CASSFEARETDTQYF
once,TRBV19,-,TRBJ1-2,TGTGCCAGTACCCCGGGGGTCTATGGCTACACCTTC,CASTPGVYGYTF
-,TRBV19,TRBD1,TRBJ1-2,TGTGCCAGTAGTATAGATCAAAGCCCAGGGGGCGATGGCTACACCTTC,CASSIDQSPGGDGYTF
-,TRBV7-2,-,TRBJ2-3,TGTGCCAGCAGCCGCGGCGGGCGCGACGTCTCAGATACGCAGTATTTT,CASSRGGRDVSDTQYF
-,TRBV19,-,TRBJ1-1,TGTGCCAGTAGTACCGGGTTTAAGGAAGCTTTCTTT,CASSTGFKEAFF
-,TRBV9,-,TRBJ2-6,TGTGCCAGCAGCGTAGAAGGGGCCGGGGCCAACGTCCTGACTTTC,CASSVEGAGANVLTF
-,TRBV7-1,-,TRBJ1-1,TGTGCCAGCAGCTTAGCCTCAATGAGCACTGAAGCTTTCTTT,CASSLASMSTEAFF
-,TRBV5-4,TRBD1,TRBJ2-7,TGTGCCAGCAGCCTAGACAGGGAGAGCTACGAGCAGTACTTC,CASSLDRESYEQYF
-,TRBV11-2,-,TRBJ1-6,TGTGCCAGCAGCTTACCCGTAGGATCACCCCTCCACTTT,CASSLPVGSPLHF
once,TRBV7-2,TRBD2,TRBJ2-5,TGTGCCAGCAGCTTGTCCCTAGCGGGGGGGATACAAGAGACCCAGTACTTC,CASSLSLAGGIQETQYF
-,TRBV6-6,-,TRBJ1-3,TGTGCCAGCAGTTACTCGAGCGCGGGAAACACCATATATTTT,CASSYSSAGNTIYF
-,TRBV18,-,TRBJ1-2,TGTGCCAGCTCACCACCAGAGGACAGCAACTATGGCTACACCTTC,CASSPPEDSNYGYTF
-,TRBV5-1,-,TRBJ1-3,TGCGCCAGCAGCTTGTCTCGATCTGGAAACACCATATATTTT,CASSLSRSGNTIYF
-,TRBV11-2,-,TRBJ2-3,TGTGCCAGCAGCTCCCGAGGGGGGGTTATGGATACGCAGTATTTT,CASSSRGGVMDTQYF
-,TRBV10-3,-,TRBJ2-1,TGTGCCATCAGCAAGCAGGTACAGGATTGGAATGAGCAGTTCTTC,CAISKQVQDWNEQFF
-,TRBV5-6,-,TRBJ1-1,TGTGCCAGCAGCTTAACAGCCGCAGGGGTGAACACTGAAGCTTTCTTT,CASSLTAAGVNTEAFF
-,TRBV4-1,-,TRBJ1-1,TGCGCCAGCAGCCAAGAATACTCCGGGACCGGAGCTTTCTTT,CASSQEYSGTGAFF
-,TRBV4-1,TRBD1,TRBJ1-2,TGCGCCAGCAGCCAAGAAGGGGGGACAGGTTATGGCTACACCTTC,CASSQEGGTGYGYTF
-,TRBV4-2,-,TRBJ1-3,TGTGCCAGCAGCCAAGACCTCGGGGACACTGGAAACACCATATATTTT,CASSQDLGDTGNTIYF
-,TRBV19,-,TRBJ1-1,TGTGCCAGTAGTATCGGGCAGATTATGAACACTGAAGCTTTCTTT,CASSIGQIMNTEAFF
few,TRBV5-4,-,TRBJ2-5,TGTGCCAGCAGCTTGGAACAGTTCCAAGAGACCCAGTACTTC,CASSLEQFQETQYF
-,TRBV4-3,-,TRBJ2-7,TGCGCCAGCAGTCTCGGACACATTGGACCCTACGAGCAGTACTTC,CASSLGHIGPYEQYF